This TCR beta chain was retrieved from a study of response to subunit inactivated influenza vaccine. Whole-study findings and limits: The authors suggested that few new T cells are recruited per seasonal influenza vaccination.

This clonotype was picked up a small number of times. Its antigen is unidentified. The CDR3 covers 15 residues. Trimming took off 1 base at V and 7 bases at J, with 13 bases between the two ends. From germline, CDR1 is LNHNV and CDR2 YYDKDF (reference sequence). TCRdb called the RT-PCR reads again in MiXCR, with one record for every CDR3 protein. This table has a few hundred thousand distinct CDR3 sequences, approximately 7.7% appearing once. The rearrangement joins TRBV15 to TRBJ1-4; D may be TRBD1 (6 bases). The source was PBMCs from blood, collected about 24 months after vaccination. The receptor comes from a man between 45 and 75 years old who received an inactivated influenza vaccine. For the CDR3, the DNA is TGTGCCACCAGCAGAGGCCGGAGGGGGGTTGAAAAACTGTTTTTT. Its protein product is CATSRGRRGVEKLFF. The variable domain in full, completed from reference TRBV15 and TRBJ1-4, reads DAMVIQNPRYQVTQFGKPVTLSCSQTLNHNVMYWYQQKSSQAPKLLFHYYDKDFNNEADTPDNFQSRRPNTSFCFLDIRSPGLGDTAMYLCATSRGRRGVEKLFFGSGTQLSVL.